This record looks at one T cell receptor beta chain sequence and its context. Its antigen is unknown. Trimming took 6 bases from V and 5 from J, leaving 13 bases between them. The CDR3 has 13 residues. CDR1 and CDR2 from the germline V gene are MNHEY and SVGEGT. This sample is drawn from a study of regulatory T cells in long-lasting Graves disease. On the study more broadly: The term persistent Graves' disease signified upward of 5 years on antithyroid drugs with positive TSH receptor antibodies. General study results and limits: When disease was persistent, TRBV28, TRBJ1-2 and TRBJ2-5 were the favored segments.

Library construction for TCR beta used iRepertoire HTBI primers and Arm-PCR of CDR3 regions. Original processing notes: Identification yielded approximately 67 TRBV and 11 to 15 TRBJ segments across samples. TCRdb called the multiplex PCR reads again in MiXCR, with one record for every CDR3 protein. The V and J calls reflect TCRdb's pipeline rather than the authors' work. Of 450,000 or so distinct CDR3 sequences listed, 22% were seen once; the top ten hold about 12%. Stated time point: persistent/refractory GD, antithyroid drugs over 5 years with positive TRAb. PBMC RNA served as the TCR library source. The authors drew around 9 milliliters of peripheral blood into EDTA tubes.

The material was peripheral blood mononuclear cells (PBMCs), obtained when the disease was refractory, from a patient treated with antithyroid drugs. The clonotype originates from a female donor with Graves disease. V gene TRBV6-2 or TRBV6-3 combines with J gene TRBJ1-1, with D hard to call. The CDR3 protein is CASRDTVGTEAFF. CDR3 in DNA: TGTGCCAGCAGAGATACGGTGGGGACTGAAGCTTTCTTT.